Listed below are T cell receptor beta chains from one sample, sequenced in a study of blood T cell repertoires in COVID-19. TCRdb keeps only in-frame clones here, not all; method: immunoSEQ multiplex PCR. The table shows around 130,000 clones, with 84% occurring only once. Sequencing was performed on peripheral blood. The source of these receptors is a man aged 55 to 70 with acute or convalescent COVID-19. Each CDR3 is given with its conserved first and last residue. The order of the fields is V gene, J gene, CDR3 protein.

TRBV27	TRBJ1-3	CASSYRDTGNTIYF
TRBV10-3	TRBJ1-5	CAIYIHGYGTENHQPQHF
TRBV19	TRBJ2-3	CASSMRGTGGGTDTQYF
TRBV6-5	TRBJ1-5	CASSPQQSNQPQHF
TRBV9	TRBJ2-5	CASSVVGQGQETQYF
TRBV30	TRBJ1-4	CAWSVPRQTEKLFF
TRBV5-1	TRBJ2-1	CASSLASLSYNEQFF
TRBV2	TRBJ2-5	CASSPLAGVQETQYF
TRBV6-5	TRBJ2-7	CASSRDREAHEQYF
TRBV20-1	TRBJ1-1	CSARSGGEAFF
TRBV5-1	TRBJ2-3	CASSFGGATTDTQYF
TRBV5-8	TRBJ2-6	CASSWGQGRANVLTF
TRBV12-5	TRBJ2-1	CASGLEVGGAYNEQFF
TRBV27	TRBJ2-5	CASSLGRGETQYF
TRBV7-9	TRBJ1-4	CASSLAQGGTEKLFF
TRBV27	TRBJ1-2	CASSSSRGMDGYTF
TRBV6-2/TRBV6-3	TRBJ2-5	CASSYRVFQETQYF
TRBV9	TRBJ1-2	CASSVDPANYGYTF
TRBV11-2	TRBJ2-1	CASSRLSGIADEQFF
TRBV7-6	TRBJ1-2	CASSQGRGHPDGYTF
TRBV24-1	TRBJ2-7	CATSDFKEQYF
TRBV9	TRBJ1-1	CASSEEGQGSTEAFF
TRBV11-2	TRBJ2-5	CASSLDQGVETQYF
TRBV29-1	TRBJ2-7	CSVEDRFRGRPYEQYF
TRBV15	TRBJ2-7	CATSRDLGQLNYEQYF
TRBV24-1	TRBJ2-3	CATLGGGATDTQYF
TRBV5-1	TRBJ2-1	CASSLPLAGGRLYYNEQFF
TRBV7-8	TRBJ2-2	CASSFVGQGGTNTGELFF
TRBV2	TRBJ2-2	CASSDRADTGELFF
TRBV5-1	TRBJ2-1	CASSFGLAGNNEQFF
TRBV4-2	TRBJ2-7	CASSRDSSSYEQYF
TRBV30	TRBJ1-6	CAWSGQLSSYNSPLHF
TRBV25-1	TRBJ2-1	CASRLGLAYNEQFF
TRBV6-5	TRBJ2-7	CASSYGLGPYEQYF
TRBV25-1	TRBJ2-1	CASSGLAGGAEQFF
TRBV12-3/TRBV12-4	TRBJ1-2	CASSPTGSYGYTF
TRBV18	TRBJ1-4	CASSPLPWGQGRANEKLFF
TRBV3-1/TRBV3-2	TRBJ1-2	CASSPLREAYYGYTF
TRBV30	TRBJ1-4	CAWSSQKIEKLFF
TRBV5-1	TRBJ2-7	CASSSNRGSYEQYF
TRBV19	TRBJ1-5	CASTRRRSAGGNQPQHF
TRBV9	TRBJ1-6	CASSERPNSPLHF
TRBV5-1	TRBJ2-7	CASSPDRGWSYEQYF
TRBV3-1/TRBV3-2	TRBJ2-1	CASSQEGLAGGPGDEQFF
TRBV11-2	TRBJ2-5	CASSLGTGRKTQYF
TRBV7-9	TRBJ2-7	CASQLDSTYEQYF
TRBV5-1	TRBJ2-5	CASSSGLAELQETQYF
TRBV5-8	TRBJ2-3	CASSFSRDRGTDTQYF
TRBV20-1	TRBJ1-2	CSAGEISRYTF
TRBV19	TRBJ1-1	CASSMFGNTEAFF
TRBV5-1	TRBJ2-7	CASSLVSSAYEQYF
TRBV19	TRBJ2-7	CASSTTGTSGAEQYF
TRBV7-9	TRBJ2-7	CASSPGTGSYEQYF
TRBV7-6	TRBJ2-3	CASSLSEGRDTQYF
TRBV5-1	TRBJ2-5	CASSLGGLAGDQETQYF
TRBV9	TRBJ1-2	CASSPEAGARGYTF
TRBV28	TRBJ2-1	CASSHRQGAGDNEQFF
TRBV11-2	TRBJ2-3	CASSSEGDTQYF
TRBV10-1	TRBJ1-1	CASSDGGYTEAFF